This is a list of T cell receptor beta chains from one sample in a study of Ad26.COV2.S vaccination and SARS-CoV-2 variants. Repertoires were generated with immunoSEQ multiplex PCR, while TCRdb's copy carries only in-frame clones and drops some. The sample contains around 400,000 clones, around 91% of which appear only once. The material was peripheral blood, obtained in a trial of Ad26.COV2.S vaccine versus placebo. All receptors derive from a person between 18 and 65 years old who received the Ad26.COV2.S COVID-19 vaccine or a placebo. CDR3s include the opening cysteine and the closing phenylalanine or tryptophan. D genes are given only for firm matches. Part of the rows lack a size; the others show once, few, many or a class for expanded clones.

>TRBJ2-7|TRBV10-3|NA|NA
CAIRQQGSYEQYF
TGTGCCATCAGACAACAGGGATCCTACGAGCAGTACTTC
>TRBJ1-6|TRBV5-1|TRBD1|NA
CASSLDVTGRSPLHF
TGCGCCAGCAGCTTGGATGTGACAGGGAGGTCACCCCTCCACTTT
>TRBJ1-1|TRBV5-8|TRBD1|NA
CASSPRDRRGNTEAFF
TGTGCCAGCAGCCCCCGGGACAGGAGGGGGAACACTGAAGCTTTCTTT
>TRBJ1-1|TRBV28|NA|NA
CASSPLTLNTEAFF
TGTGCCAGCAGCCCCTTAACCTTGAACACTGAAGCTTTCTTT
>TRBJ2-2|TRBV4-1|NA|NA
CASSGPVLGTGELFF
TGCGCCAGCAGCGGGCCTGTCCTCGGAACCGGGGAGCTGTTTTTT
>TRBJ2-3|TRBV28|TRBD2|NA
CASSTPSGTSTDTQYF
TGTGCCAGCAGTACCCCTAGCGGTACTAGCACAGATACGCAGTATTTT
>TRBJ2-3|TRBV5-5|TRBD2|NA
CASSASGSTDTQYF
TGTGCCAGCAGTGCTAGCGGGAGCACAGATACGCAGTATTTT
>TRBJ2-1|TRBV6-1|TRBD2|NA
CASSEETSGRAGEQFF
TGTGCCAGCAGTGAGGAGACTAGCGGGAGGGCCGGTGAGCAGTTCTTC
>TRBJ1-1|TRBV7-9|TRBD1|NA
CASSLTPGQGTTEAFF
TGTGCCAGCAGCTTAACCCCGGGACAGGGGACCACTGAAGCTTTCTTT
>TRBJ2-1|TRBV19|NA|once
CASLLSGTSPRDEQFF
TGTGCCTCTCTTTTATCCGGGACCTCGCCCCGTGATGAGCAGTTCTTC
>TRBJ2-2|TRBV5-1|TRBD1|NA
CASSPFTGGSTGELFF
TGCGCCAGCAGCCCCTTCACAGGGGGCTCCACCGGGGAGCTGTTTTTT
>TRBJ2-5|TRBV4-1|NA|many
CASSPSERSQETQYF
TGCGCCAGCAGCCCTTCGGAGAGGTCGCAAGAGACCCAGTACTTC
>TRBJ1-6|TRBV30|NA|NA
CAWSPVIHSPLHF
TGTGCCTGGAGTCCGGTAATTCATTCACCCCTCCACTTT
>TRBJ2-7|TRBV6-7|NA|NA
CASSSGDDYEQYF
TGTGCCAGCAGTTCCGGGGATGACTACGAGCAGTACTTC
>TRBJ2-6|TRBV3-1/TRBV3-2|NA|once
CASSQEGGQILSGANVLTF
TGTGCCAGCAGCCAAGAGGGGGGACAGATTCTCTCTGGGGCCAACGTCCTGACTTTC
>TRBJ1-5|TRBV7-2|NA|NA
CASSAEGPLPQHF
TGTGCCAGCAGCGCGGAAGGACCCTTGCCCCAGCATTTT
>TRBJ1-1|TRBV13|NA|once
CASSLGAFF
TGTGCCAGCAGCTTAGGAGCTTTCTTT
>TRBJ2-2|TRBV11-3|NA|NA
CASSRLGVNTGELFF
TGTGCCAGCAGTCGACTAGGTGTGAACACCGGGGAGCTGTTTTTT
>TRBJ2-7|TRBV4-1|TRBD1|NA
CASSPGQGSGEQYF
TGCGCCAGCAGCCCGGGACAGGGGTCTGGGGAGCAGTACTTC
>TRBJ1-2|TRBV12-5|NA|once
CASGLVTPPTEFYGYTF
TGTGCTAGTGGTTTGGTGACCCCGCCTACGGAGTTTTATGGCTACACCTTC
>TRBJ2-7|TRBV7-9|TRBD2|once
CASSDGLAGGEQYF
TGTGCCAGCAGCGATGGACTAGCGGGAGGCGAGCAGTACTTC
>TRBJ2-2|TRBV3-1/TRBV3-2|TRBD2|NA
CASSRTGLAGPGELFF
TGTGCCAGCAGCCGAACGGGACTAGCGGGACCCGGGGAGCTGTTTTTT
>TRBJ2-1|TRBV24-1|NA|NA
CATSDFPGEQFF
TGTGCCACCAGTGATTTCCCCGGGGAGCAGTTCTTC
>TRBJ1-6|TRBV6-1|NA|NA
CASSEAGAHSPLHF
TGTGCCAGCAGTGAAGCGGGGGCCCATTCACCCCTCCACTTT
>TRBJ1-1|TRBV23-1|TRBD1|NA
CASKQIHLRDRAPEAFF
TGCGCCAGCAAACAAATCCACCTCCGGGACAGGGCCCCTGAAGCTTTCTTT
>TRBJ1-2|TRBV30|NA|few
CAWRPPGGGYTF
TGTGCCTGGAGGCCCCCGGGGGGCGGCTACACCTTC
>TRBJ2-5|TRBV3-1/TRBV3-2|TRBD1|NA
CASRQGAGARQETQYF
TGTGCCAGCAGACAGGGGGCGGGAGCGCGGCAAGAGACCCAGTACTTC
>TRBJ2-3|TRBV2|NA|NA
CAIGQTRAGTDTQYF
TGTGCCATTGGACAGACCCGAGCGGGCACAGATACGCAGTATTTT
>TRBJ1-6|TRBV7-8|NA|NA
CASSLSGAGNSPLHF
TGTGCCAGCAGCTTATCAGGGGCGGGCAATTCACCCCTCCACTTT
>TRBJ1-1|TRBV5-4|NA|once
CASSPGLEPRTEAFF
TGTGCCAGCAGCCCGGGACTCGAGCCGAGAACTGAAGCTTTCTTT
>TRBJ1-2|TRBV3-1/TRBV3-2|NA|NA
CASSQDYGYTF
TGTGCCAGCAGCCAGGACTATGGCTACACCTTC
>TRBJ2-5|TRBV2|NA|NA
CASSLRGDGETQYF
TGTGCCAGCAGCCTGAGGGGGGATGGGGAGACCCAGTACTTC
>TRBJ2-7|TRBV28|TRBD2|NA
CASSLRGTSRSYEQYF
TGTGCCAGCAGTTTACGTGGGACTAGCAGATCCTACGAGCAGTACTTC
>TRBJ2-1|TRBV4-1|NA|NA
CASSQDETSSEQFF
TGCGCCAGCAGCCAAGATGAGACTAGTAGTGAGCAGTTCTTC
>TRBJ1-3|TRBV5-1|NA|NA
CASSLRSGITHTIYF
TGCGCCAGCAGCTTGCGGTCAGGGATTACGCACACCATATATTTT
>TRBJ1-1|TRBV28|NA|NA
CASSLLVEGEAFF
TGTGCCAGCAGTTTATTGGTGGAGGGAGAAGCTTTCTTT
>TRBJ2-3|TRBV27|NA|NA
CASGGLATTDTQYF
TGTGCCAGCGGAGGGCTAGCGACCACAGATACGCAGTATTTT
>TRBJ2-7|TRBV7-2|NA|NA
CASSAGQPYEQYF
TGTGCCAGCAGCGCGGGACAGCCCTACGAGCAGTACTTC
>TRBJ2-1|TRBV10-1|TRBD1|NA
CASSRGRISSYNEQFF
TGCGCCAGTTCCAGGGGGCGTATTAGCTCCTACAATGAGCAGTTCTTC
>TRBJ2-2|TRBV7-3|NA|NA
CASSLLGIDGELFF
TGTGCCAGCAGCCTTCTAGGAATAGACGGGGAGCTGTTTTTT